This TCR beta chain was identified in a study of blood T cell repertoires in COVID-19. Clones were read by immunoSEQ multiplex PCR, and TCRdb kept only the in-frame ones, dropping some. The sample records 300,000 to 350,000 clones, approximately 88% being singletons. J was trimmed by 0 bases and V by 4 bases; bases with no gene match: 3. Germline V lookup: CDR1 SGHNT, CDR2 YYREEE (reference sequence). The CDR3 is made up of 14 amino acids. Participants' own reports of clinical history determined their cohort assignment. Donors of Cohort 3 who recovered were those that had two negative PCRs, clearance, or symptom resolution.

Sequencing input: PBMCs or T cells enriched from blood (not recorded which). The chain carries TRBV5-4 and TRBJ1-2; 7 bases map to TRBD1. The TCR originated in a man aged 25-40 years who had recovered from COVID-19. CDR3 nucleotides: TGTGCCAGCAGCCTAGACAGGGCTAACTATGGCTACACCTTC. It encodes CASSLDRANYGYTF. The full variable domain, completed using reference TRBV5-4 and TRBJ1-2, is ETGVTQSPTHLIKTRGQQVTLRCSSQSGHNTVSWYQQALGQGPQFIFQYYREEENGRGNFPPRFSGLQFPNYSSELNVNALELDDSALYLCASSLDRANYGYTFGSGTRLTVV.